There are many counts of the clone carrying this T cell receptor beta chain. Its antigen is undetermined. The time point was: pre-sensitization, week 0. This sample's treatment: therapeutic diphenylcyclopropenone sensitization with weekly scalp DPC. The data are from a study of human T cells and chemical hapten exposure. Study context: Across its 20 to 25 weeks, the study gave patients weekly diphenylcyclopropenone doses to the scalp. DPC (0.01%) was patch tested on the upper back and read at 6 days.

Study-wide points: Positive correlation was observed between PT1 expanded TCR counts and patch test score.

TCRdb itself ran the RACE reads through MiXCR, one entry per CDR3 protein. The sample holds 380,000 or so distinct CDR3 sequences, approximately 5.8% seen once. The starting material was whole blood, obtained in connection with sensitization to the hapten diphenylcyclopropenone (DPC). The sequence was collected from a woman younger than 30 with alopecia areata. Some clones in this sample may be carry-over from other donors' samples.

This CDR3 reads CASSSRTVLTEAFF. Written as DNA, the CDR3 is TGTGCCAGCAGCTCGAGGACAGTATTGACTGAAGCTTTCTTT. V is TRBV11-3 and J is TRBJ1-1; TRBD1 might be the D (6 bases). This CDR3 contains 14 residues. Trimming removed 4 bases at V and 5 bases at J, with 14 bases between. The germline CDR1 and CDR2 sequences are SGHNT and YENEEA. The complete variable domain, with remaining parts taken from reference TRBV11-3 and TRBJ1-1, reads EAGVVQSPRYKIIEKKQPVAFWCNPISGHNTLYWYLQNLGQGPELLIRYENEEAVDDSQLPKDRFSAERLKGVDSTLKIQPAELGDSAVYLCASSSRTVLTEAFFGQGTRLTVV.